This TCR beta chain is from a study of shared clonotypes between healthy human individuals. The CDR3 extends over 14 amino acids. The V end was cut by 5 bases, the J end by 6 bases, with 15 bases between. Germline CDR1 reads SGHVS; CDR2 reads FQNEAQ. Repertoires were generated with immunoSEQ multiplex PCR, while TCRdb's copy carries only in-frame clones and drops some. The table records approximately 500,000 clones, 75% to 80% of them present only once. The receptor comes from a middle-aged woman in good health. Some clones in this sample may be carry-over from other donors' samples. The chain couples TRBV7-8 to TRBJ2-3; a weak D match, TRBD2 (6 bases). Specimen: PBMCs. The CDR3 region has the DNA TGTGCCAGCAGCAGAGAGGAGGGTTGGGATACGCAGTATTTT. Translated: CASSREEGWDTQYF.